Shown below are 17 T cell receptor beta chains from a single sample sequenced in a study of blood T cell repertoires in COVID-19. TCRdb keeps only in-frame clones here, not all; method: immunoSEQ multiplex PCR. The sample lists nearly 250,000 clones; around 90% were seen once. The specimen sequenced was PBMCs or T cells enriched from blood (not recorded which). The receptors come from a man in his forties or fifties who had been exposed to COVID-19.

This sequence joins TRBV11-2 and TRBJ2-1, with 9 bases that match TRBD2. The V gene end was trimmed by 3 bases and the J gene end by 7 bases; junction bases not matched to a gene: 4. This CDR3 spans 14 amino acids. Germline CDR1 reads SGHAT; CDR2 reads FQNNGV. The CDR3 DNA follows: TGTGCCAGCAGCTTTAGCGGGGGTACGAATGAGCAGTTCTTC. This translates into CASSFSGGTNEQFF.

This chain uses TRBV3-1 (or the pseudogene TRBV3-2) with TRBJ2-7; D is unresolved. The CDR3 consists of 14 residues. V was cut by 0 bases and J by 7 bases, with 13 bases left in between. Germline V lookup: CDR1 LGHDT, CDR2 YNNKEL (reference sequence). The CDR3 DNA sequence: TGTGCCAGCAGCCAAGATTTGGCAGGCCGGGAGCAGTACGTC. Protein sequence: CASSQDLAGREQYV.

The rearrangement links TRBV27 to TRBJ2-7, with D unclear. This CDR3 has 14 amino acids. Trimming cost V 2 bases and J 3 bases, with 11 bases left between them. Germline CDR1 reads MNHEY; CDR2 reads SMNVEV (reference sequence). CDR3 region: CASSLRRPGYEQYF. In DNA, the CDR3 is TGTGCCAGCAGTTTACGCCGGCCGGGCTACGAGCAGTACTTC.

The CDR3 nucleotides are TGTGCCACCTCAACAGAAATGAACACTGAAGCTTTCTTT. Translation gives CATSTEMNTEAFF. This sequence joins TRBV2 and TRBJ1-1; unclear D gene. CDR1 is SNHLY and CDR2 is FYNNEI in the germline V gene. V lost 10 bases and J lost 0, with 12 bases in between. The CDR3 is made up of 13 amino acids.

This chain links TRBV7-8 with TRBJ2-1; no firm D call. CDR3 size: 18 residues. Germline CDR1 is SGHVS and CDR2 is FQNEAQ. The V gene lost 4 bases and the J gene lost 1 base, with 20 bases spanning the gap. The CDR3 bases are TGTGCCAGCAGCTGGCGCTTTGGGCCCTCTTTGTCCTACAATGAGCAGTTCTTC. Translation gives CASSWRFGPSLSYNEQFF.

The J gene is TRBJ1-2, the V gene TRBV14; D ambiguous. V was clipped by 4 bases and J by 4 bases, with 13 bases between them. The germline V gene encodes CDR1 SGHDN and CDR2 FVKESK. CDR3 length: 14 residues. CDR3 nucleotides: TGTGCCAGCAGCCCCCACCCCAACACCTATGGCTACACCTTC. It yields the protein CASSPHPNTYGYTF.

The rearrangement joins TRBV15 to TRBJ1-1; 7 bases are a match to TRBD1. The ends lost 11 bases at V and 1 base at J; junction bases unmatched: 4. The CDR3 runs 12 residues. Germline CDR1 LNHNV, CDR2 YYDKDF (reference sequence). CDR3 protein: CACRQGNTEAFF. CDR3 coding DNA: TGTGCCTGCCGACAGGGGAACACTGAAGCTTTCTTT.

This sequence joins TRBV27 and TRBJ2-1; 12 bases are shared with TRBD2. CDR1 is MNHEY and CDR2 is SMNVEV in the germline V gene (reference sequence). The CDR3 sequence is 15 residues long. V shed 5 bases and J 8 bases; nucleotides not matched to a gene: 7. The DNA for the CDR3 is TGTGCCAGCAGTGCACTAGCGGGGGGAGAGGATGAGCAGTTCTTC. This sequence encodes CASSALAGGEDEQFF.

The chain uses TRBV6-5 and TRBJ2-4; a possible D gene is TRBD2 (6 bases). Germline V CDR1 and CDR2: MNHEY, SVGAGI. Trimming took off 6 bases at V and 0 bases at J, with 12 bases between the two ends. The CDR3 has 15 residues. CDR3 bases: TGTGCCAGCAGCTTAGCGGAGCCAGCCAAAAACATTCAGTACTTC. It translates to CASSLAEPAKNIQYF.

This clone appeared a single time. This chain uses TRBV9 with TRBJ1-2, with D perhaps TRBD1 (6 bases). Germline loops: CDR1 SGDLS, CDR2 YYNGEE. V lost 3 bases and J lost 4, with 13 bases in between. The CDR3 length is 14 residues. The CDR3 nucleotides are TGTGCCAGCAGCGCGTTACAGGGCCGCTATGGCTACACCTTC. The encoded protein is CASSALQGRYGYTF.

This chain connects TRBV2 to TRBJ1-3; D is uncertain. Trimming left V 0 bases short and J 0 bases short, with 6 bases between. This CDR3 region has 15 residues. Germline CDR1 reads SNHLY; CDR2 reads FYNNEI. The CDR3, as DNA: TGTGCCAGCAGTGAAGCGGCACGCTCTGGAAACACCATATATTTT. Its translation: CASSEAARSGNTIYF.

The CDR3 DNA follows: TGCGCCAGCAGCTTCGGACTAGCGGGAAGGGGTGAGCAGTTCTTC. Translation gives CASSFGLAGRGEQFF. V gene TRBV5-1 combines with J gene TRBJ2-1; 12 nucleotides agree with TRBD2. Germline CDR1 reads SGHRS; CDR2 reads YFSETQ. V shed 2 bases and J 9 bases; nucleotides not matched to a gene: 6. The CDR3 totals 15 residues.

This clone was detected a few times. The chain employs TRBV3-1 (or the pseudogene TRBV3-2) and TRBJ2-7, with D perhaps TRBD2 (6 bases). Germline V CDR1 and CDR2: LGHDT, YNNKEL (reference sequence). The CDR3 has 12 residues. Trimming shortened V by 1 base and J by 6 bases, and 7 bases separated the two germline ends. The CDR3 region has the DNA TGTGCCAGCAGCCAAGTGGGGGGCGAGCAGTACGTC. Residues: CASSQVGGEQYV.

The chain is built from TRBV5-4 and TRBJ2-3; 7 positions agree with TRBD2. The V segment lost 0 bases and the J segment 1 base; nucleotides outside the gene matches: 5. CDR1 is SGHNT, CDR2 YYREEE, per germline (reference sequence). The CDR3 spans 16 residues. CDR3 sequence reads: CASSLGGAGGTDTQYF. CDR3 DNA sequence: TGTGCCAGCAGCTTGGGAGGGGCGGGGGGCACAGATACGCAGTATTTT.

V gene TRBV5-1 combines with J gene TRBJ1-3; 8 nucleotides line up with TRBD1. Germline lookup yields CDR1 SGHRS and CDR2 YFSETQ. The CDR3 has 15 residues. After removal of 5 bases from V and 3 bases from J, the junction contained 7 bases not matched to a gene. As DNA, the CDR3 is TGCGCCAGCAGACCGACAGGGGTTAGTGGAAACACCATATATTTT. It specifies CASRPTGVSGNTIYF.

This clone was detected only once. The chain links TRBV5-1 to TRBJ2-1; 12 bases align to TRBD2. With 3 bases clipped from V and 7 bases from J, the junction kept 8 bases outside the gene matches. This CDR3 has 16 residues. The germline CDR1 and CDR2 sequences are SGHRS and YFSETQ. CDR3 nucleotides: TGCGCCAGCAGCTCGAGACGGACTAGCGGGACAAATGAGCAGTTCTTC. This codes for CASSSRRTSGTNEQFF.

This chain joins TRBV30 and TRBJ1-2, with D possibly matching TRBD1 (6 bases). This CDR3 spans 15 amino acids. The V end lost 0 bases, the J end lost 2 bases, and 13 bases lay between the germline ends. CDR1 is GTSNPN, CDR2 SVGIG, per germline (reference sequence). As DNA, the CDR3 is TGTGCCTGGAGTGTACCGGGAAGGGGGAACTATGGCTACACCTTC. Its protein product is CAWSVPGRGNYGYTF.